Given below is one TCR beta chain in context. 13 Jbeta primers and 60 Vbeta primers were used for the PCR. This table comes from immunoSEQ multiplex PCR, and its TCRdb copy is limited to in-frame clones, with some not included. The table has about 160,000 clones, around 80% seen once. These data are taken from a study of cytomegalovirus exposure and HLA in healthy donors. Across the study: A data release that came early held tens of millions of unique TCRs from HLA-typed donors. Researchers found that roughly 81% of 300 to 450 genotyped donors fell within the Caucasian-associated ancestry cluster.

Germline values: CDR1 MNHNS, CDR2 SASEGT. V was clipped by 8 bases and J by 6 bases, with 16 bases between them. The CDR3 contains 13 residues. The clonotype originates from a woman between 45 and 60 years old in good health and CMV-seropositive. This chain joins TRBV6-1 and TRBJ1-2; D gene uncertain. The sample was PBMCs. The CDR3 DNA is TGTGCCAGCGACCGGGATAGAGGTAATGGCTACACCTTC. This codes for CASDRDRGNGYTF.